Each of the 31 T cell receptor beta chains below was sequenced from the same sample in a study of tumor-infiltrating lymphocytes in primary liver carcinoma. Total RNA (around 500 ng) served as template for TCR beta cDNA synthesis primed by a constant-region primer. Employing slightly modified ARM-PCR, three nested multiplex PCR rounds were run, and these gave rise to the TCR beta libraries. Both of the initial two PCR rounds ran for around 10 cycles and employed TRBV1-TRBV30 forward primers alongside a C-beta reverse primer. TCRdb passed the multiplex PCR reads through MiXCR, listing each CDR3 protein once. Of around 170,000 distinct CDR3 sequences detected, about 55% appear once; the ten largest clones hold around 74%. Extraction also yielded germline DNA, while blood RNA was obtained from unsorted whole blood. The source material was peripheral blood. Every receptor here comes from a man aged 40-55 years with primary liver carcinoma and hepatitis B virus infection.

As to this clonotype: An end of the junction does not agree with germline; a read error may underlie this. The chain links TRBV11-2 to TRBJ1-5; 9 nucleotides line up with TRBD1. The CDR3 length is 16 residues. Germline V CDR1 and CDR2: SGHAT, FQNNGV. The CDR3 nucleotides read TGTGCCAACAGCAGAACGACAGGGGGGTTTAATCAGCCCCAGCATTTT. Translation: CANSRTTGGFNQPQHF.

This clonotype was seen more than once but under ten times. V and J are TRBV28 and TRBJ2-2; D remains unclear. Trimming shortened V by 8 bases and J by 2 bases, and 15 bases separated the two germline ends. The CDR3 consists of 15 residues. Germline V gives CDR1 MDHEN, CDR2 SYDVKM. The CDR3 loop reads CASLTHSLNTGELFF. In DNA, the CDR3 is TGTGCCAGCCTTACTCACTCCCTCAACACCGGGGAGCTGTTTTTT.

Concerning this clonotype itself: A junction end diverges from the germline sequence, so it may reflect a read error. The rearrangement links TRBV11-2 to TRBJ2-7; D remains ambiguous. CDR3 size: 13 residues. Looked up from germline, CDR1 is SGHAT and CDR2 is FQNNGV. The chain's CDR3 is CASSLDCQATTDF. For the CDR3, the DNA is TGTGCCAGCAGCTTAGATTGTCAGGCCACTACGGATTTC.

The rearrangement joins TRBV6-1 to TRBJ2-7; 7 bases map to TRBD1. Trimming at V came to 10 bases and at J to 3 bases, leaving 3 bases not matched to a gene. This CDR3 spans 11 amino acids. Germline V lookup: CDR1 MNHNS, CDR2 SASEGT. The CDR3 DNA is TGTGCCATCCGACAGGGCTACGAGCAGTACTTC. Residues: CAIRQGYEQYF.

Only a few counts were recorded for this clonotype. The chain is built from TRBV6-5 and TRBJ2-5, with 7 nucleotides matching TRBD1. V lost 0 bases and J lost 2; bases outside the gene matches: 3. The CDR3 runs to 15 residues. Looked up from germline, CDR1 is MNHEY and CDR2 is SVGAGI. The CDR3 loop is CASSYSGTEQETQYF. The CDR3 DNA is TGTGCCAGCAGTTACTCAGGGACAGAGCAAGAGACCCAGTACTTC.

This clonotype was counted a few times. The chain employs TRBV30 and TRBJ1-4; a weak D match, TRBD1 (6 bases). The germline V gene encodes CDR1 GTSNPN and CDR2 SVGIG (reference sequence). V was pared by 4 bases and J by 8 bases, with 14 bases between. The CDR3 has 13 residues. The CDR3 protein is CAWNGGPGEKLFF. Here the CDR3 DNA reads TGTGCCTGGAATGGGGGCCCGGGCGAAAAACTGTTTTTT.

The rearrangement uses TRBV11-2 and TRBJ2-5; D is undetermined. Trimming took off 5 bases at V and 4 bases at J, with 17 bases between the two ends. Germline loops: CDR1 SGHAT, CDR2 FQNNGV. CDR3 length equals 15 residues. The CDR3 loop reads CASSTFKGLGETQYF. CDR3 nucleotides: TGTGCCAGCAGCACCTTCAAGGGTTTGGGAGAGACCCAGTACTTC.

This clonotype turned up a few times. J is TRBJ2-7 and V is TRBV6-6; the match to TRBD1 covers 7 bases. The J segment lost 7 bases and the V segment lost 5 bases, leaving 5 bases of the junction unmatched. Per germline, CDR1 MNHNY and CDR2 SVGAGI (reference sequence). This CDR3 has 12 amino acids. CDR3 coding DNA: TGTGCCAGCAGTCGACAGGGAGATGAGCAGTACTTC. Translating gives CASSRQGDEQYF.

Points on this clonotype: This may arise from a read error, as a much more abundant clone is one base away. This sequence joins TRBV29-1 and TRBJ1-1; D might be TRBD1 (5 bases). CDR3 length: 13 amino acids. Germline CDR1 and CDR2: SQVTM and ANQGSEA. CDR3 loop: CARATGSGTEAVF. In nucleotides, the CDR3 is TGCGCCAGGGCAACGGGGAGTGGCACTGAAGCTGTCTTT.

This clonotype was seen only a few times. Germline is not matched at one junction end, which may reflect a read error. The chain employs TRBV11-3 and TRBJ2-7; D unresolved. The CDR3 is 12 residues long. Germline CDR1 and CDR2: SGHNT and YENEEA. The CDR3 is CAGSLSFSEQYF. CDR3 nucleotide sequence: TGTGCCGGCAGCTTAAGCTTCTCAGAGCAGTACTTC.

This clonotype has ten or more counts. The chain uses TRBV29-1 and TRBJ2-7; tentative D call: TRBD2 (6 bases). The CDR3 consists of 14 residues. V was cut by 5 bases and J by 0 bases, with 14 bases left in between. The V gene's germline CDR1 is SQVTM and CDR2 ANQGSEA. The CDR3 is CSVYWETSSYEQYF. CDR3 in DNA: TGCAGCGTTTATTGGGAGACTAGCTCCTACGAGCAGTACTTC.

This clonotype occurred a few times. The V and J genes are TRBV7-9 and TRBJ2-2; no definite D call. Trimming removed 1 base at V and 0 bases at J, with 18 bases between. Germline-derived CDR1 and CDR2 are SEHNR and FQNEAQ (reference sequence). The CDR3 has 19 residues. For the CDR3, the DNA is TGTGCCAGCAGCTTAGGTCAAAGACCCCCAGGTCCGAACACCGGGGAGCTGTTTTTT. It translates to CASSLGQRPPGPNTGELFF.

In regard to this clonotype: A clone one base away is much larger, so this may be a read error. The V call is TRBV4-2, the J call TRBJ2-1, with D tentatively TRBD2 (6 bases). This CDR3 contains 15 residues. Looked up from germline, CDR1 is LGHNA and CDR2 is YNFKEQ. The CDR3 coding sequence is TGTGCCTGCAGCCAAGATTCCGGGAGCTACAATGAGCAGTTCTTC. Amino acid sequence: CACSQDSGSYNEQFF.

In this sample, this clonotype turned up once. A much larger clone lies one base from this, so it may be a read error. The chain employs TRBV4-1 and TRBJ1-1, with D unresolved. Looked up from germline, CDR1 is MGHRA and CDR2 is YSYEKL. CDR3 length: 14 residues. The CDR3 DNA reads TGCGCCAGCAGCAGTTGGTTAGGGAACACTGAAGCTCTCTTT. Amino acid sequence: CASSSWLGNTEALF.

This clonotype was seen only once. An end of the junction does not agree with germline; a read error may underlie this. The chain recombines TRBV6-5 with TRBJ2-1, with TRBD2 matching 7 bases. CDR1 is MNHEY and CDR2 is SVGAGI in the germline V gene. The CDR3 loop spans 12 amino acids. The CDR3 sequence is CVSSPAGDEQFF. The CDR3 coding sequence is TGTGTCAGCAGTCCGGCGGGGGATGAGCAGTTCTTC.

The V gene is TRBV6-5, the J gene TRBJ1-6, with no clear D. The CDR3 is made up of 12 amino acids. The V gene's germline CDR1 is MNHEY and CDR2 SVGAGI. The ends were cut back, 2 bases at V and 8 bases at J, with 4 bases in the middle. The CDR3 sequence is CASSYVDSPLHF. The CDR3 region has the DNA TGTGCCAGCAGTTACGTGGATTCACCCCTCCACTTT.

Turning to this clonotype: A read error may produce the germline difference seen at one junction end. J is TRBJ1-2 and V is TRBV6-2 or TRBV6-3; D is ambiguous. The CDR3 runs to 13 residues. Germline assignment: CDR1 MNHEY and CDR2 SVGEGT. CDR3 sequence (DNA): TGTGGCAGCAGTTACTCTGTACGGGTAGGCTGCACCTTC. Protein product: CGSSYSVRVGCTF.

Details on this clonotype: It may be a read error: a sequence one base away is much more abundant. The chain links TRBV11-2 to TRBJ1-2, with D possibly matching TRBD1 (5 bases). Germline assignment: CDR1 SGHAT and CDR2 FQNNGV. The V end was cut by 8 bases, the J end by 3 bases, with 10 bases between. This CDR3 contains 12 residues. CDR3 loop: CASRGDDYGYTF. The CDR3 DNA follows: TGTGCCAGCCGGGGGGACGACTATGGCTACACCTTC.

The chain uses TRBV4-2 and TRBJ1-2; D is possibly TRBD1 (6 bases). The CDR3 has 15 residues. From germline, CDR1 is LGHNA and CDR2 YNFKEQ. Trimming took 4 bases from V and 5 from J, leaving 17 bases between them. CDR3 amino acids: CASSRDSGQGYGYTF. As DNA, the CDR3 is TGTGCCAGCAGCCGAGATAGTGGGCAGGGGTATGGCTACACCTTC.

Of note for this clonotype: Since a much larger clone is just one base distant, this may be a read error. The rearrangement links TRBV6-1 to TRBJ2-1; no clear D gene. This CDR3 comprises 13 residues. CDR1 and CDR2 from the germline V gene are MNHNS and SASEGT. The CDR3 sequence: CASSEALRNEQLF. The CDR3 DNA follows: TGTGCCAGCAGTGAAGCGCTCCGCAATGAGCAGTTATTC.

There are a few counts of this clonotype. Possible read error: a much larger clone is one base away. V gene TRBV11-2 combines with J gene TRBJ2-3; 7 bases fit TRBD2. Trimming took 5 bases from V and 3 from J; bases not matched to a gene: 11. Germline lookup yields CDR1 SGHAT and CDR2 FQNNGV. This CDR3 comprises 16 residues. CDR3 coding DNA: TGTGCCAGCAGCCTCGGGGGGAGGGCCCCGACAGATACGCAGTATTTT. Amino acid sequence: CASSLGGRAPTDTQYF. Filled out from reference TRBV11-2 and TRBJ2-3, the complete variable domain reads EAGVAQSPRYKIIEKRQSVAFWCNPISGHATLYWYQQILGQGPKLLIQFQNNGVVDDSQLPKDRFSAERLKGVDSTLKIQPAKLEDSAVYLCASSLGGRAPTDTQYFGPGTRLTVL.

To note about this clonotype: Mismatch with germline at one junction end may stem from a read error. The chain recombines TRBV6-6 with TRBJ2-6, with D perhaps TRBD1 (6 bases). The length of the CDR3 is 14 residues. The V gene's germline CDR1 is MNHNY and CDR2 SVGAGI (reference sequence). Here the CDR3 DNA reads TGTACCAGCCTTGGACAGTCTGGGGCCAACGTCCTGACTTTC. Amino acids: CTSLGQSGANVLTF.

This clonotype was picked up a small number of times. The rearrangement joins TRBV5-4 to TRBJ2-5; 12 bases map to TRBD2. The CDR3 contains 16 residues. V gave up 4 bases and J gave up 5 bases; unmatched junction bases: 9. Germline CDR1 is SGHNT and CDR2 is YYREEE (reference sequence). This chain's CDR3 is CASSPTLAGGMETQYF. The DNA for the CDR3 is TGTGCCAGCAGCCCCACTCTAGCGGGAGGGATGGAGACCCAGTACTTC.

V gene TRBV11-2 combines with J gene TRBJ2-5; possibly TRBD2 for D (5 bases). Germline CDR1 SGHAT, CDR2 FQNNGV. CDR3 length: 14 residues. Between the trimmed V and J ends, which lost 6 bases and 5 bases, there was a span of 16 bases. CDR3 protein: CASRGLEVRETQYF. DNA for the CDR3: TGTGCCAGCAGAGGACTGGAAGTCCGTGAGACCCAGTACTTC.

Comment on this clonotype: The CDR3 end shows no conserved phenylalanine or tryptophan, and so a read error is likely. The genes are TRBV11-2 and TRBJ2-7; the D gene is possibly TRBD2 (6 bases). CDR1 and CDR2 from the germline V gene are SGHAT and FQNNGV. CDR3 length: 16 residues. CDR3 amino acids: CASSLESAGPSCEQYY. The DNA for the CDR3 is TGTGCCAGCAGCTTAGAATCAGCGGGCCCGTCCTGCGAGCAGTACTAC.

A remark on this clonotype: Since a much larger clone is just one base distant, this may be a read error. V gene TRBV6-2 or TRBV6-3 combines with J gene TRBJ2-7; TRBD2 aligns across 7 bases. Germline V lookup: CDR1 MNHEY, CDR2 SVGEGT. The CDR3 extends over 15 amino acids. CDR3 DNA sequence: TGTGGCAGCAGTTACTCGGCTAGCGGTGGCGGAGAGCAGTACTTC. It translates to CGSSYSASGGGEQYF.

The chain uses TRBV6-2 or TRBV6-3 and TRBJ2-2, with TRBD2 as a possible D gene (5 bases). Trimming removed 7 bases at V and 10 bases at J, with 19 bases between. The CDR3 spans 14 residues. The V gene's germline CDR1 is MNHEY and CDR2 SVGEGT. This CDR3 reads CASMPFSVAVELFF. In DNA, the CDR3 is TGTGCCAGCATGCCCTTTAGCGTCGCCGTGGAGCTGTTTTTT.

The sample holds many counts of this clonotype. In DNA, the CDR3 is TGCAGCGTTGGGTTATTAGCGGGAGGGCCGGCGGAGCAGTTCTTC. Translation gives CSVGLLAGGPAEQFF. V is TRBV29-1 and J is TRBJ2-1; 11 bases are a match to TRBD2. The J segment lost 10 bases and the V segment lost 4 bases, leaving 12 bases of the junction unmatched. Germline CDR1 reads SQVTM; CDR2 reads ANQGSEA. The CDR3 consists of 15 residues.

The table lists this clonotype with a few counts. V is TRBV11-2 and J is TRBJ2-7; D is possibly TRBD1 (5 bases). The CDR3 length is 14 residues. Trimming removed 3 bases from V and 7 bases from J, with 16 bases in between. The V gene's germline CDR1 is SGHAT and CDR2 FQNNGV. The CDR3 DNA is TGTGCCAGCAGCTTCCCCCAGGATCCAGGGGAGCAGTACTTC. Its translation is CASSFPQDPGEQYF.

This clonotype was counted ten times or more. V usage is TRBV7-9 and J usage is TRBJ2-7, with TRBD1 identical over 9 bases. The ends lost 5 bases at V and 3 bases at J; junction bases unmatched: 8. CDR1 and CDR2 from the germline V gene are SEHNR and FQNEAQ (reference sequence). CDR3 length: 15 residues. CDR3 residues: CASSRRGQGNYEQYF. In DNA, the CDR3 is TGTGCCAGCAGCCGTCGGGGACAGGGAAACTACGAGCAGTACTTC.

V and J are TRBV4-2 and TRBJ2-1; TRBD2 agrees at 11 bases. This CDR3 region has 16 residues. Losses at the gene ends were 5 bases for V and 4 bases for J; bases not matched to a gene: 7. Germline loops: CDR1 LGHNA, CDR2 YNFKEQ. In nucleotides, the CDR3 is TGTGCCAGCAGCAATGGACTAGCGGGCGGGTACAATGAGCAGTTCTTC. Amino acid sequence: CASSNGLAGGYNEQFF.